Given below is one T cell receptor (beta chain) in context. The entry originates in a study of T cell responses to AZD1222 COVID-19 vaccine. Libraries were prepared by immunoSEQ multiplex PCR; TCRdb keeps only in-frame clonotypes and omits some of them. Of about 100,000 clones listed, roughly nine tenths are singletons. V was pared by 11 bases and J by 4 bases, with 20 bases between. Germline loops: CDR1 SNHLY, CDR2 FYNNEI. CDR3 size: 14 residues. The chain carries TRBV2 and TRBJ1-1; D is ambiguous. The clonotype was recovered from an adult in good health. The source was peripheral blood, collected on day 0 of AZD1222 vaccination. The CDR3 protein is CAAAPGREATEAFF. CDR3 in DNA: TGTGCCGCCGCCCCCGGAAGAGAGGCCACTGAAGCTTTCTTT.